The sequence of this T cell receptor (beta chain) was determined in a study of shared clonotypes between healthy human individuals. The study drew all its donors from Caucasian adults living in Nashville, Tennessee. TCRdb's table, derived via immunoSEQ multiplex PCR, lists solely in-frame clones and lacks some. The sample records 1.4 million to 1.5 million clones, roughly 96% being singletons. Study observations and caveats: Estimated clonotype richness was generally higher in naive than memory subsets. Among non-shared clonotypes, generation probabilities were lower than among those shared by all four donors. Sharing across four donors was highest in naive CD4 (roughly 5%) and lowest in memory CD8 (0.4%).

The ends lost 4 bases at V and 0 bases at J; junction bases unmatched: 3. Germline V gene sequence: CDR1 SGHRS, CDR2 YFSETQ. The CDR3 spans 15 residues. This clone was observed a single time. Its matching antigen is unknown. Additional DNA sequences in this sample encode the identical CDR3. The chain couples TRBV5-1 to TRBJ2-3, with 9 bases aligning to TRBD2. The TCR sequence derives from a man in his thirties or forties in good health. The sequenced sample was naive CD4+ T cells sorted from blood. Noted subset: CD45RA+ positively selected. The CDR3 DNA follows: TGCGCCAGCAGCCCTAGCGGGACTAGCACAGATACGCAGTATTTT. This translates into CASSPSGTSTDTQYF.